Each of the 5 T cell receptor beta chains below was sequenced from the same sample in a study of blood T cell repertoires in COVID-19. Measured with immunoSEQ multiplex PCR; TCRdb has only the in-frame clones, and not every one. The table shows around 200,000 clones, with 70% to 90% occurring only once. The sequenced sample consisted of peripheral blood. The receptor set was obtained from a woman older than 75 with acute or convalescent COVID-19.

The chain's CDR3 is CASSVGAGDNQPQHF. The CDR3 nucleotides are TGTGCCAGCAGCGTAGGGGCAGGGGACAATCAGCCCCAGCATTTT. The chain uses TRBV9 and TRBJ1-5; a weak D match, TRBD1 (6 bases). From germline, CDR1 is SGDLS and CDR2 YYNGEE. CDR3 size: 15 residues. The germline V and J ends were trimmed by 0 bases and 3 bases, with 10 bases remaining between them.

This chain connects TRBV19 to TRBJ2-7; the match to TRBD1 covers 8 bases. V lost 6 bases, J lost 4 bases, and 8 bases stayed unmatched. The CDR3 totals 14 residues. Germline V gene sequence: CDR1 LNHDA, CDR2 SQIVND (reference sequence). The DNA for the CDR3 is TGTGCCAGTAGCGACCGGGGACAGGATTACGAGCAGTACTTC. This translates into CASSDRGQDYEQYF.

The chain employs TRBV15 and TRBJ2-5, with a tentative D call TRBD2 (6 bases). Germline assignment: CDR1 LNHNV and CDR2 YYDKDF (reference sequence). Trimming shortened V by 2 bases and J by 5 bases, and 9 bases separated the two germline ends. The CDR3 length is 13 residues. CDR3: CATSRRGGETQYF. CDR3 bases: TGTGCCACCAGCAGACGTGGGGGGGAGACCCAGTACTTC.

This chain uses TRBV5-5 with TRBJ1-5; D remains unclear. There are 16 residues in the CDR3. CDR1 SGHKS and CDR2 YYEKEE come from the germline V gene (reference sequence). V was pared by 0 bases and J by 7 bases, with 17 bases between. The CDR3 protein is CASSLAHTGSQQPQHF. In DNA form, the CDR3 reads TGTGCCAGCAGCTTGGCCCACACGGGGTCACAACAGCCCCAGCATTTT.

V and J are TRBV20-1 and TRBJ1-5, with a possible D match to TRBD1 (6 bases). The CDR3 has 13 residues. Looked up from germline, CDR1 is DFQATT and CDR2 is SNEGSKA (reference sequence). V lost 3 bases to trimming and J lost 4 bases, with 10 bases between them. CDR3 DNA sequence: TGCAGTGCTAGTGGCAGGGGTAATCAGCCCCAGCATTTT. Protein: CSASGRGNQPQHF.